Listed here are 5 T cell receptor beta chains from one sample, sequenced in a study of blood T cell repertoires in COVID-19. Here immunoSEQ multiplex PCR was the method, and the copy in TCRdb shows in-frame clones only, minus some. The sample yields about 200,000 clones, roughly 85% seen once. The material sequenced was PBMCs or T cells enriched from blood (not recorded which). These receptors all stem from a woman aged 40 to 49 with acute COVID-19.

This chain links TRBV24-1 with TRBJ1-2; 8 bases are a match to TRBD1. With 3 bases clipped from V and 5 bases from J, the junction kept 4 bases outside the gene matches. There are 14 residues in the CDR3. CDR1 and CDR2 (germline): KGHDR, SFDVKD. In DNA, the CDR3 is TGTGCCACCAGTGATCCGACAGGGGCTTATGGCTACACCTTC. Its protein product is CATSDPTGAYGYTF.

The chain combines TRBV5-1 with TRBJ2-5; tentatively, D is TRBD2 (5 bases). The V end was cut by 0 bases, the J end by 4 bases, with 13 bases between. This CDR3 region has 15 residues. Germline V gene lookup returns CDR1 SGHRS and CDR2 YFSETQ. The CDR3 DNA reads TGCGCCAGCAGCTTGGTGATCGCTAGCTTAGAGACCCAGTACTTC. Its protein is CASSLVIASLETQYF. Variable domain in full (rest from reference TRBV5-1 and TRBJ2-5): KAGVTQTPRYLIKTRGQQVTLSCSPISGHRSVSWYQQTPGQGLQFLFEYFSETQRNKGNFPGRFSGRQFSNSRSEMNVSTLELGDSALYLCASSLVIASLETQYFGPGTRLLVL.

The chain employs TRBV28 and TRBJ2-7; D not resolved. Germline CDR1 is MDHEN and CDR2 is SYDVKM. The V end lost 6 bases, the J end lost 7 bases, and 13 bases lay between the germline ends. This CDR3 is 12 amino acids long. The chain's CDR3 is CASSLPSMEQYF. CDR3 nucleotides: TGTGCCAGCAGCCTCCCCAGTATGGAGCAGTACTTC.

V usage is TRBV11-1 and J usage is TRBJ2-1, with 8 bases matching TRBD2. The germline gives CDR1 SGHAT, CDR2 FQDESV (reference sequence). The CDR3 is 16 residues long. V shed 1 base and J 4 bases; nucleotides not matched to a gene: 6. The CDR3 here is CASSLGPAGEYNEQFF. Here the CDR3 DNA reads TGTGCCAGCAGCTTAGGTCCAGCGGGAGAGTACAATGAGCAGTTCTTC.

This chain links TRBV27 with TRBJ2-2; D may be TRBD1 (6 bases). This CDR3 region has 14 residues. V gave up 5 bases and J gave up 1 base, with 8 bases separating them. The germline V gene has CDR1 MNHEY and CDR2 SMNVEV (reference sequence). CDR3 DNA: TGTGCCAGCAGTCCGGGACAGAACACCGGGGAGCTGTTTTTT. This sequence encodes CASSPGQNTGELFF.